The sequence of this TCR beta chain was determined in a study of cytomegalovirus exposure and HLA in healthy donors. V was pared by 1 base and J by 1 base, with 4 bases of the junction left unmatched. The germline gives CDR1 KGHSH, CDR2 LQKENI. This CDR3 has 16 residues. Points from the study as a whole: Later, TCR association rates were found to vary by HLA locus, highest for DRB1 and lowest for HLA-C. Of the V segments, some could not be distinguished, including TRBV6-2 and TRBV6-3, and were excluded. A previous analysis found most TCR beta V segments productive roughly 87% or roughly 30% of the time. TCR beta chains associated with HLA were, in a later analysis, more clonally expanded than equally common others.

The PCR was carried out with 60 Vbeta primers and 13 Jbeta primers. The data were produced by immunoSEQ multiplex PCR, yet TCRdb's version contains in-frame clones alone and is incomplete. There are roughly 190,000 clones in the sample; around 85% occur only once, and 1.5% to 2% lies in the top ten. This clone appeared once. Its specificity is unknown. The sample comprised PBMCs. The V call is TRBV18, the J call TRBJ1-1; 9 bases line up with TRBD1. The receptor comes from a man aged 18 to 29 in good health and CMV-seronegative. The CDR3 bases are TGTGCCAGCTCACCACGGACAGGGGACGGGAACACTGAAGCTTTCTTT. Its translation is CASSPRTGDGNTEAFF.